The next 20 T cell receptor beta chains were all read from a single sample in a study of blood T cell repertoires in COVID-19 (dated by TCRdb to about 2020). The library was produced with the immunoSEQ multiplex PCR assay. Sourced from immuneACCESS, this table was stored by TCRdb with only in-frame sequences that have V and J called. A share of the clones is absent; for the studies checked, an unresolved V gene accounts for under half, and the remainder has no known explanation. Recorded for this sample are approximately 170,000 clones; more than 75% of them occurred a single time. The top ten constitute approximately 6% of the sample. Sequencing used PBMCs or T cells enriched from blood (not recorded which). These receptors were taken from a man between 35 and 55 years old who had recovered from COVID-19.

The chain recombines TRBV10-1 with TRBJ2-5; D unclear. Trimming removed 6 bases from V and 5 bases from J, with 10 bases in between. The germline V gene encodes CDR1 WNHNN and CDR2 SYGVQD (reference sequence). The length of the CDR3 is 12 residues. CDR3 in amino acids: CASSRDLETQYF. DNA for the CDR3: TGCGCCAGCAGCCGAGATCTGGAGACCCAGTACTTC.

The chain uses TRBV6-5 and TRBJ1-1; D not resolved. The CDR3 length is 15 residues. Germline CDR1 is MNHEY and CDR2 is SVGAGI. Trimming cost V 9 bases and J 2 bases, with 19 bases left between them. The CDR3 region has the DNA TGTGCCAGTACGGGAGCTCTAGAGGCTAACACTGAAGCTTTCTTT. Encoded protein: CASTGALEANTEAFF.

The gene calls are TRBV9 and TRBJ1-3; D ambiguous. The CDR3 has 11 amino acids. Per germline, CDR1 SGDLS and CDR2 YYNGEE. V was cut by 7 bases and J by 2 bases, with 4 bases left in between. The CDR3 nucleotides are TGTGCCAGCGGCCCTGGAAACACCATATATTTT. It is translated as CASGPGNTIYF.

The chain combines TRBV7-2 with TRBJ1-2; weak D call: TRBD1 (5 bases). Trimming stripped 0 bases from V and 7 bases from J, with 9 bases between. This CDR3 contains 13 residues. Germline V lookup: CDR1 SGHTA, CDR2 FQGNSA. Here the CDR3 DNA reads TGTGCCAGCAGCTTAGCGGCAGGGTCTGGCTACACCTTC. Residues: CASSLAAGSGYTF.

The chain is built from TRBV7-3 and TRBJ2-2; 9 positions agree with TRBD2. CDR1 and CDR2 (germline): SGHTA, FQGTGA. V dropped 5 bases and J dropped 5; count of bases not matched to a gene: 6. This CDR3 is built from 15 residues. The CDR3 here is CASSLSGGRTGELFF. CDR3 sequence (DNA): TGTGCCAGCAGCCTTAGCGGGGGACGGACCGGGGAGCTGTTTTTT.

This clone was recorded once. The chain recombines TRBV30 with TRBJ1-1; maybe TRBD1 (5 bases). The V and J ends lost 5 bases and 0 bases respectively, with 19 bases between them. From germline, CDR1 is GTSNPN and CDR2 SVGIG (reference sequence). This CDR3 is 16 amino acids long. The CDR3 loop reads CAWSGRAPDMNTEAFF. CDR3 bases: TGTGCCTGGTCAGGGAGGGCCCCAGATATGAACACTGAAGCTTTCTTT.

The chain recombines TRBV18 with TRBJ2-2; the match to TRBD2 covers 9 bases. V dropped 1 base and J dropped 0; count of bases not matched to a gene: 3. The germline V gene encodes CDR1 KGHSH and CDR2 LQKENI. CDR3 size: 17 residues. CDR3 residues: CASSPRLAVANTGELFF. CDR3 nucleotide sequence: TGTGCCAGCTCACCACGACTAGCGGTTGCGAACACCGGGGAGCTGTTTTTT.

V gene TRBV30 combines with J gene TRBJ1-5; TRBD1 agrees at 10 bases. The CDR3 covers 13 residues. V was pared by 4 bases and J by 6 bases, with 3 bases of the junction left unmatched. CDR1 is GTSNPN and CDR2 is SVGIG in the germline V gene (reference sequence). The CDR3 DNA follows: TGTGCCTGGAAGGGACAGGGGCCTCAGCCCCAGCATTTT. Protein sequence: CAWKGQGPQPQHF.

This clone occurred once. This chain joins TRBV18 and TRBJ1-2; a possible D gene is TRBD1 (6 bases). Germline V gene sequence: CDR1 KGHSH, CDR2 LQKENI. The CDR3 totals 13 residues. V lost 2 bases to trimming and J lost 8 bases, with 12 bases between them. The CDR3 nucleotides read TGTGCCAGCTCACCAAAGGCAGGGGACGGCTACACCTTC. It codes for CASSPKAGDGYTF.

This chain connects TRBV7-3 to TRBJ2-1; 9 nucleotides agree with TRBD2. CDR1 and CDR2 (germline): SGHTA, FQGTGA. The CDR3 contains 15 residues. The J segment lost 3 bases and the V segment lost 5 bases, leaving 5 bases of the junction unmatched. CDR3 sequence reads: CASSRTSVNYNEQFF. The DNA for the CDR3 is TGTGCCAGCAGCCGGACTAGCGTAAACTACAATGAGCAGTTCTTC.

The chain combines TRBV14 with TRBJ1-6, with 8 positions matching TRBD1. The CDR3 length is 16 residues. V shed 3 bases, J shed 2 bases, and the junction held 3 bases outside the gene matches. The germline V gene encodes CDR1 SGHDN and CDR2 FVKESK. CDR3 amino acids: CASSQDRVAYNSPLHF. The DNA for the CDR3 is TGTGCCAGCAGCCAGGACAGGGTCGCCTATAATTCACCCCTCCACTTT.

The chain links TRBV25-1 to TRBJ2-3; 8 nucleotides line up with TRBD2. Losses at the gene ends were 5 bases for V and 3 bases for J; bases not matched to a gene: 4. The CDR3 sequence is 14 residues long. Germline-derived CDR1 and CDR2 are MGHDK and SYGVNS. CDR3: CASSHRGGTDTQYF. In DNA form, the CDR3 reads TGTGCCAGCAGTCATCGGGGGGGAACAGATACGCAGTATTTT.

The rearrangement uses TRBV14 and TRBJ2-3; unclear D gene. Trimming removed 5 bases at V and 8 bases at J, with 11 bases between. The CDR3 length is 12 residues. From germline, CDR1 is SGHDN and CDR2 FVKESK. This CDR3 reads CASSWASGTQYF. The CDR3 bases are TGTGCCAGCAGCTGGGCGTCTGGTACGCAGTATTTT.

The chain has TRBV19 and TRBJ1-1, with a possible D match to TRBD1 (5 bases). The CDR3 sequence is 12 residues long. CDR1 is LNHDA, CDR2 SQIVND, per germline (reference sequence). Trimming pared 6 bases from V and 8 bases from J, leaving 13 bases between. The CDR3: CASRGRGREAFF. For the CDR3, the DNA is TGTGCCAGTAGAGGGAGGGGCAGGGAAGCTTTCTTT. Combining the CDR3 with reference TRBV19 and TRBJ1-1 gives the whole variable domain DGGITQSPKYLFRKEGQNVTLSCEQNLNHDAMYWYRQDPGQGLRLIYYSQIVNDFQKGDIAEGYSVSREKKESFPLTVTSAQKNPTAFYLCASRGRGREAFFGQGTRLTVV.

The chain combines TRBV7-8 with TRBJ2-6; the match to TRBD1 covers 7 bases. This CDR3 region has 18 residues. Germline V gene lookup returns CDR1 SGHVS and CDR2 FQNEAQ. The trim removed 1 base at V and 3 bases at J, leaving 9 bases unmatched. This CDR3 reads CASSLVETGWSGANVLTF. The DNA of the CDR3 is TGTGCCAGCAGCTTAGTGGAGACAGGGTGGAGTGGGGCCAACGTCCTGACTTTC. Using reference TRBV7-8 and TRBJ2-6 for the parts outside the CDR3, the full variable domain is GAGVSQSPRYKVAKRGQDVALRCDPISGHVSLFWYQQALGQGPEFLTYFQNEAQLDKSGLPSDRFFAERPEGSVSTLKIQRTQQEDSAVYLCASSLVETGWSGANVLTFGAGSRLTVL.

The chain has TRBV5-4 and TRBJ2-3, with TRBD2 matching over 7 bases. The J segment lost 2 bases and the V segment lost 3 bases, leaving 9 bases of the junction unmatched. Germline V CDR1 and CDR2: SGHNT, YYREEE (reference sequence). This CDR3 region has 16 residues. CDR3: CASSYKRGASTDTQYF. The CDR3 DNA sequence: TGTGCCAGCAGCTACAAGCGGGGAGCTTCCACAGATACGCAGTATTTT.

The V call is TRBV7-2, the J call TRBJ2-2, with 10 bases aligning to TRBD2. CDR3 length: 17 residues. Germline CDR1 and CDR2: SGHTA and FQGNSA. The ends lost 3 bases at V and 2 bases at J; junction bases unmatched: 6. The CDR3 region is CASSFQIAGGNTGELFF. CDR3 nucleotides: TGTGCCAGCAGCTTTCAAATAGCGGGGGGTAACACCGGGGAGCTGTTTTTT. The whole variable domain, remainder taken from reference TRBV7-2 and TRBJ2-2, is GAGVSQSPSNKVTEKGKDVELRCDPISGHTALYWYRQSLGQGLEFLIYFQGNSAPDKSGLPSDRFSAERTGGSVSTLTIQRTQQEDSAVYLCASSFQIAGGNTGELFFGEGSRLTVL.

V gene TRBV12-5 combines with J gene TRBJ2-7; 12 positions match TRBD1. The V gene's germline CDR1 is LGHNT and CDR2 FRNRAP. V trimming: 6 bases; J trimming: 3 bases; junction bases outside the gene matches: 12. The CDR3 has 17 residues. CDR3 region: CASGRGAGTGGVYEQYF. The CDR3, as DNA: TGTGCTAGTGGCCGGGGGGCCGGGACAGGGGGCGTCTACGAGCAGTACTTC.

The rearrangement links TRBV9 to TRBJ2-6, with unresolved D. The CDR3 has 16 amino acids. The V end lost 4 bases, the J end lost 0 bases, and 11 bases lay between the germline ends. Germline loops: CDR1 SGDLS, CDR2 YYNGEE. The CDR3 DNA is TGTGCCAGCAGCTCAAGACGGAGCTCTGGGGCCAACGTCCTGACTTTC. This codes for CASSSRRSSGANVLTF.

The chain recombines TRBV13 with TRBJ2-1; 9 positions agree with TRBD1. V lost 0 bases to trimming and J lost 10 bases; unmatched junction nucleotides: 7. Germline V gene sequence: CDR1 PRHDT, CDR2 FYEKMQ (reference sequence). There are 15 residues in the CDR3. The CDR3 nucleotides are TGTGCCAGCAGCTTAGGCCCGGGACAGGGTGAGGAGCAGTTCTTC. It yields the protein CASSLGPGQGEEQFF.